Shown below are 26 T cell receptor beta chains from a single sample sequenced in a study of Graves' ophthalmopathy and Graves' hyperthyroidism. RNA transcripts provided the template for amplifying TCR beta CDR3 regions. The workflow started with a first-round RT-PCR run with HTBI primers and then moved on to a second-round multiplex PCR. TCRdb processed the multiplex PCR reads anew with MiXCR; each CDR3 protein has one entry. In the table there are approximately 210,000 distinct CDR3 sequences, under 30% of which are singletons. The source material was peripheral blood. These receptors came from a middle-aged man with Graves' ophthalmopathy.

In this sample, this clonotype turned up many times. This chain links TRBV20-1 with TRBJ2-2; no clear D. The CDR3 runs 16 residues. The germline V gene encodes CDR1 DFQATT and CDR2 SNEGSKA (reference sequence). V lost 2 bases, J lost 1 base, and 14 bases lay in between. The CDR3 region has the DNA TGCAGTGCTAGACCTTCACGCGCGGTGAACACCGGGGAGCTGTTTTTT. It codes for CSARPSRAVNTGELFF.

This clonotype was picked up many times. The chain employs TRBV5-1 and TRBJ2-5, with 9 nucleotides matching TRBD1. The CDR3 runs to 15 residues. Germline V CDR1 and CDR2: SGHRS, YFSETQ. Trimming removed 4 bases from V and 1 base from J; junction bases left unmatched: 5. In DNA, the CDR3 is TGCGCCAGCAGCCGGGACAGGGTTGGCCAAGAGACCCAGTACTTC. It codes for CASSRDRVGQETQYF.

This clonotype was seen at least ten times. The chain recombines TRBV11-2 with TRBJ2-2; D uncertain. The CDR3 is 17 residues long. CDR1 and CDR2 (germline): SGHAT, FQNNGV. V was trimmed by 4 bases and J by 7 bases, leaving 22 bases between them. CDR3 in DNA: TGTGCCAGCAGCTCTGTTGACGGTCCCCGGGTTGGCGGGGAGCTGTTTTTT. Encoded protein: CASSSVDGPRVGGELFF.

This clonotype was detected many times. The chain joins TRBV20-1 to TRBJ2-7; D remains ambiguous. V lost 5 bases to trimming and J lost 4 bases, with 9 bases between them. The CDR3 consists of 11 residues. The germline gives CDR1 DFQATT, CDR2 SNEGSKA (reference sequence). The CDR3, as DNA: TGCAGTGCTTACGAGTTGTACGAGCAGTACTTC. This sequence encodes CSAYELYEQYF.

There are many counts of this clonotype. This chain links TRBV5-1 with TRBJ1-1, with D unclear. Germline CDR1 reads SGHRS; CDR2 reads YFSETQ. This CDR3 has 14 residues. V was pared by 0 bases and J by 5 bases, with 11 bases between. CDR3: CASSLAPGRTEAFF. The CDR3 region has the DNA TGCGCCAGCAGCTTGGCCCCGGGCAGGACTGAAGCTTTCTTT.

This clonotype occurred many times. The chain couples TRBV12-3 or TRBV12-4 to TRBJ2-3; D is unresolved. The V and J ends lost 6 bases and 4 bases respectively, with 14 bases between them. The CDR3 length is 14 residues. The CDR3 region is CASRPFVRPDTQYF. The CDR3 bases are TGTGCCAGCAGACCATTTGTTCGACCAGATACGCAGTATTTT.

This sequence joins TRBV7-8 and TRBJ2-7; D gene unclear. CDR1 and CDR2 (germline): SGHVS, FQNEAQ. This CDR3 has 14 residues. The V end lost 0 bases, the J end lost 5 bases, and 11 bases lay between the germline ends. CDR3 sequence: CASSLASRQDEQYF. CDR3 bases: TGTGCCAGCAGCTTAGCTTCACGGCAGGACGAGCAGTACTTC.

This clonotype was found many times. The chain carries TRBV30 and TRBJ1-1; D might be TRBD1 (5 bases). V was shortened by 8 bases and J by 0 bases, with 13 bases between the two germline ends. The CDR3 runs 13 residues. Germline CDR1 GTSNPN, CDR2 SVGIG (reference sequence). The CDR3 protein is CARGAGLNTEAFF. The CDR3 DNA reads as TGTGCCCGAGGGGCAGGGCTGAACACTGAAGCTTTCTTT.

This clonotype was found many times. V gene TRBV7-2 combines with J gene TRBJ2-7; D may match TRBD1 or TRBD2 (5 bases each). The CDR3 sequence is 15 residues long. V dropped 5 bases and J dropped 4 bases, with 18 bases sitting between them. Germline V gives CDR1 SGHTA, CDR2 FQGNSA. The DNA of the CDR3 is TGTGCCAGCAGCCAAGGGACCGTTCCGGGGTACGAGCAGTACTTC. It translates to CASSQGTVPGYEQYF.

The CDR3 loop is CASTRGTSGRGSYEQYF. DNA for the CDR3: TGTGCCAGCACCCGTGGGACTAGCGGGAGAGGATCCTACGAGCAGTACTTC. This chain uses TRBV6-2 or TRBV6-3 with TRBJ2-7; 14 positions match TRBD2. The CDR3 is 17 amino acids. Trimming cost V 7 bases and J 1 base; bases outside gene matches: 9. Germline V gives CDR1 MNHEY, CDR2 SVGEGT.

This clonotype was found many times. The chain uses TRBV19 and TRBJ1-5, with TRBD1 matching over 8 bases. In germline, CDR1 is LNHDA, CDR2 SQIVND (reference sequence). This CDR3 contains 14 residues. The junction had 3 bases not matched to a gene; V was cut back by 2 bases and J by 6 bases. The CDR3 DNA follows: TGTGCCAGTAGTATAAGGGACAGGCTTCAGCCCCAGCATTTT. It translates to CASSIRDRLQPQHF.

This clonotype was picked up many times. This chain joins TRBV6-1 and TRBJ1-5; D unresolved. V dropped 2 bases and J dropped 8 bases, with 4 bases sitting between them. This CDR3 is built from 11 residues. CDR1 is MNHNS, CDR2 SASEGT, per germline. The CDR3 loop is CASSELEPQHF. The CDR3 DNA sequence: TGTGCCAGCAGTGAACTTGAGCCCCAGCATTTT.

The J gene is TRBJ1-2, the V gene TRBV12-3 or TRBV12-4; 7 positions agree with TRBD1. Trimming took 6 bases from V and 2 from J; bases not matched to a gene: 6. The CDR3 length is 14 residues. CDR3 DNA sequence: TGTGCCAGCAGCCCTCCGGGACAGAACTATGGCTACACCTTC. Its protein product is CASSPPGQNYGYTF.

This clonotype was detected many times. V and J are TRBV2 and TRBJ2-6, with unresolved D. From germline, CDR1 is SNHLY and CDR2 FYNNEI. This CDR3 is 15 amino acids long. Trimming pared 0 bases from V and 0 bases from J, leaving 3 bases between. The DNA of the CDR3 is TGTGCCAGCAGTGAAGCCCCCTCTGGGGCCAACGTCCTGACTTTC. This gives the protein CASSEAPSGANVLTF. Full variable domain (remainder filled in from reference TRBV2 and TRBJ2-6): EPEVTQTPSHQVTQMGQEVILRCVPISNHLYFYWYRQILGQKVEFLVSFYNNEISEKSEIFDDQFSVERPDGSNFTLKIRSTKLEDSAMYFCASSEAPSGANVLTFGAGSRLTVL.

This clonotype was detected many times. The chain links TRBV12-3 or TRBV12-4 to TRBJ2-5, with D maybe TRBD2 (5 bases). V was trimmed by 1 base and J by 4 bases, leaving 13 bases between them. CDR3 length equals 15 residues. The CDR3 sequence is CASSLGSGTAETQYF. The CDR3 coding sequence is TGTGCCAGCAGTTTAGGCAGCGGTACAGCAGAGACCCAGTACTTC.

The gene calls are TRBV6-2 or TRBV6-3 and TRBJ2-7; D may be TRBD2 (5 bases). The CDR3 sequence is 15 residues long. V dropped 3 bases and J dropped 3 bases, with 15 bases sitting between them. From germline, CDR1 is MNHEY and CDR2 SVGEGT. The CDR3 spells CASSYGGGRLYEQYF. The CDR3 nucleotides are TGTGCCAGCAGTTATGGAGGAGGAAGGCTCTACGAGCAGTACTTC.

This clonotype was detected ten times or more. The rearrangement uses TRBV3-1 and TRBJ1-2; D remains unclear. CDR1 LGHDT and CDR2 YNNKEL come from the germline V gene (reference sequence). The CDR3 is made up of 15 amino acids. Between the trimmed V and J ends, which lost 0 bases and 4 bases, there was a span of 12 bases. CDR3 sequence (DNA): TGTGCCAGCAGCCAAGATTCCTCCGGGGTCTATGGCTACACCTTC. Amino acids: CASSQDSSGVYGYTF.

At least ten counts were recorded for this clonotype. The CDR3 sequence is CASSLDSNAGELFF. The CDR3 region has the DNA TGTGCCAGCAGTTTGGACTCTAACGCCGGGGAGCTGTTTTTT. This rearrangement joins TRBV2 to TRBJ2-2, with D possibly TRBD2 on 5 matching bases. V shed 5 bases and J shed 6 bases, with 13 bases lying between them. There are 14 residues in the CDR3. Germline assignment: CDR1 SNHLY and CDR2 FYNNEI.

The genes are TRBV6-1 and TRBJ1-1; TRBD1 might be the D (6 bases). The V gene's germline CDR1 is MNHNS and CDR2 SASEGT. There are 13 residues in the CDR3. V lost 8 bases and J lost 9, with 19 bases in between. This chain's CDR3 is CASDPPQGRKAFF. CDR3 coding DNA: TGTGCCAGCGACCCCCCGCAGGGGCGTAAAGCTTTCTTT.

This chain links TRBV28 with TRBJ1-5, with D perhaps matching TRBD1 (6 bases). V dropped 6 bases and J dropped 7 bases, with 16 bases sitting between them. This CDR3 has 14 residues. Per germline, CDR1 MDHEN and CDR2 SYDVKM. CDR3 residues: CASSPTGLGQPQHF. CDR3 coding DNA: TGTGCCAGCAGCCCAACAGGGTTAGGACAGCCCCAGCATTTT. The variable domain in full, with the rest retrieved from reference TRBV28 and TRBJ1-5, is DVKVTQSSRYLVKRTGEKVFLECVQDMDHENMFWYRQDPGLGLRLIYFSYDVKMKEKGDIPEGYSVSREKKERFSLILESASTNQTSMYLCASSPTGLGQPQHFGDGTRLSIL.

CDR3 sequence reads: CASSDLAGGSYEQYF. For the CDR3, the DNA is TGTGCCAGCAGTGACTTGGCGGGAGGGTCCTACGAGCAGTACTTC. The V gene is TRBV6-1, the J gene TRBJ2-7; 9 positions agree with TRBD2. Germline assignment: CDR1 MNHNS and CDR2 SASEGT. This CDR3 has 15 amino acids. With 3 bases clipped from V and 1 base from J, the junction kept 4 bases outside the gene matches.

In this sample, this clonotype turned up many times. The V call is TRBV7-2, the J call TRBJ2-5, with unresolved D. From germline, CDR1 is SGHTA and CDR2 FQGNSA. V lost 4 bases and J 4 bases, leaving 7 bases between the germline ends. The CDR3 extends over 12 amino acids. The CDR3 nucleotides are TGTGCCAGCAGCTCTTTCGGAGAGACCCAGTACTTC. Its translation: CASSSFGETQYF.

The rearrangement joins TRBV6-1 to TRBJ2-5, with D perhaps matching TRBD2 (6 bases). This CDR3 has 13 amino acids. Germline V lookup: CDR1 MNHNS, CDR2 SASEGT. Trimming pared 6 bases from V and 4 bases from J, leaving 12 bases between. The CDR3 sequence is CASSRDFGETQYF. The DNA for the CDR3 is TGTGCCAGCAGCCGGGACTTCGGAGAGACCCAGTACTTC.

This clonotype appeared many times. The chain joins TRBV29-1 to TRBJ1-1; no definite D call. The V gene's germline CDR1 is SQVTM and CDR2 ANQGSEA. The CDR3 runs to 12 residues. Trimming pared 4 bases from V and 0 bases from J, leaving 6 bases between. CDR3 region: CSVGTLNTEAFF. The CDR3 DNA reads as TGCAGCGTTGGCACCTTGAACACTGAAGCTTTCTTT. The full variable domain, completed using reference TRBV29-1 and TRBJ1-1, is SAVISQKPSRDICQRGTSLTIQCQVDSQVTMMFWYRQQPGQSLTLIATANQGSEATYESGFVIDKFPISRPNLTFSTLTVSNMSPEDSSIYLCSVGTLNTEAFFGQGTRLTVV.

This clonotype was seen many times. This chain uses TRBV28 with TRBJ2-7; no definite D call. Per the germline V gene, CDR1 is MDHEN and CDR2 is SYDVKM. Trimming shortened V by 5 bases and J by 1 base, and 15 bases separated the two germline ends. The CDR3 is 15 amino acids. The CDR3 bases are TGTGCCAGCAGTATTACGGGCCGGGCGTCCTACGAGCAGTACTTC. Encoded protein: CASSITGRASYEQYF.

This clonotype was counted many times. The V call is TRBV27, the J call TRBJ2-2; D gene unclear. This CDR3 spans 14 amino acids. From germline, CDR1 is MNHEY and CDR2 SMNVEV (reference sequence). V was trimmed by 2 bases and J by 5 bases, leaving 9 bases between them. In DNA, the CDR3 is TGTGCCAGCAGTTTACGCCATTCGACCGGGGAGCTGTTTTTT. This gives the protein CASSLRHSTGELFF.